There are a few counts of the clone carrying this TCR beta chain. Its antigen is undetermined. This sample was taken from a study of beta chain features in type 1 diabetes. Expressed TCRB transcripts were sequenced because the entire RNA isolate underwent reverse transcription. Clones were sequenced by immunoSEQ multiplex PCR, and TCRdb holds only the in-frame ones, with some missing. Found here are roughly 340,000 clones, 10% to 15% of them singletons; the top ten hold about 0.01%. Trimming at V came to 2 bases and at J to 1 base, leaving 12 bases not matched to a gene. The V gene's germline CDR1 is SGDLS and CDR2 YYNGEE. The CDR3 is 18 amino acids. General observations from the study: In all four CD4+ subsets, TCRB CDR3 length was significantly, moderately reduced in type 1 diabetes.

The sequenced sample consisted of naive CD4+ T cells from blood. The chain joins TRBV9 to TRBJ2-4, with 7 positions matching TRBD2. The sequence derives from a woman under 30 with type 1 diabetes. CDR3 protein: CASSVGGRELLAKNIQYF. Here the CDR3 DNA reads TGTGCCAGCAGCGTCGGAGGGCGGGAGCTCTTGGCCAAAAACATTCAGTACTTC.